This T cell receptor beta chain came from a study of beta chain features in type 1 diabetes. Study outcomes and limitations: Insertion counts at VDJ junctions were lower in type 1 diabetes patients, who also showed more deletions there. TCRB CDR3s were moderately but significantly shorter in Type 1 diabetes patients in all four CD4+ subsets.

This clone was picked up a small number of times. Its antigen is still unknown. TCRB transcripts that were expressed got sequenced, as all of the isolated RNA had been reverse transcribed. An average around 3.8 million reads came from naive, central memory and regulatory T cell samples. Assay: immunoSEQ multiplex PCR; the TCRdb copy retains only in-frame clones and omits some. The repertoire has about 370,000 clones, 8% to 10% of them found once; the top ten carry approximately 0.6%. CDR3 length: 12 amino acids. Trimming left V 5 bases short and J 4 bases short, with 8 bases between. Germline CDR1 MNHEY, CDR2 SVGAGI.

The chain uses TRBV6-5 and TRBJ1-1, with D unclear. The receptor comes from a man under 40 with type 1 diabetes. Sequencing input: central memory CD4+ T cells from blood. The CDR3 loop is CASSVMTTEAFF. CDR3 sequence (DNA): TGTGCCAGCAGTGTTATGACCACTGAAGCTTTCTTT.